This is a list of T cell receptor beta chains from one sample in a study of PD-L1 blockade in urothelial cancer. Here immunoSEQ multiplex PCR was the method, and the copy in TCRdb shows in-frame clones only, minus some. The table includes about 50,000 clones, around nine tenths detected once. Sample: PBMCs, taken around atezolizumab (anti-PD-L1) treatment. All receptors come from a man aged 60-69 years with urothelial cancer. Each CDR3 is given with its conserved first and last residue. A D gene is named only where the DNA matches it firmly. The listing skips clone size in some rows; elsewhere it reads once, few, many or a size class.

abundance | d_gene | j_gene | v_gene | CDR3nt | CDR3aa
- | TRBD1 | TRBJ2-1 | TRBV5-1 | TGCGCCAGCAGCCGACAGGGGAATGAGCAGTTCTTC | CASSRQGNEQFF
- | TRBD1 | TRBJ1-2 | TRBV4-3 | TGCGCCAGCAGCCAAGATACGAGACAGGGGGCGCGTGGCTACACCTTC | CASSQDTRQGARGYTF
- | - | TRBJ1-2 | TRBV15 | TGTGCCACCAGCAGAGATCTGGTCCAGGTCCGCTATGGCTACACCTTC | CATSRDLVQVRYGYTF
- | - | TRBJ1-2 | TRBV7-9 | TGTGCCAGCAGCCCGTTCGGCTATGGCTACACCTTC | CASSPFGYGYTF
- | - | TRBJ2-5 | TRBV20-1 | TGCAGTGCTACCCAGTCGGAGACCCAGTACTTC | CSATQSETQYF
- | TRBD1 | TRBJ2-1 | TRBV9 | TGTGCCAGCAGCGTAGGGACAGGGATAAATGAGCAGTTCTTC | CASSVGTGINEQFF
- | TRBD2 | TRBJ2-7 | TRBV30 | TGTGCCTGGAGTGGACTAGCGGGGGCCAACTACGAGCAGTACTTC | CAWSGLAGANYEQYF
- | - | TRBJ1-1 | TRBV18 | TGTGCCAGCTCACCCCAGGTGAACACTGAAGCTTTCTTT | CASSPQVNTEAFF
- | - | TRBJ1-1 | TRBV7-9 | TGTGCCAGCAGCTTGGCGGGGAACACTGAAGCTTTCTTT | CASSLAGNTEAFF
- | - | TRBJ2-2 | TRBV19 | TGTGCCAGTAGTATAGCATCGGGCGGGGAGCTGTTTTTT | CASSIASGGELFF
- | TRBD1 | TRBJ1-2 | TRBV6-5 | TGTGCCAGCAGTTACACCTACCCGACAGGGAACTATGGCTACACCTTC | CASSYTYPTGNYGYTF
- | - | TRBJ1-4 | TRBV7-2 | TGTGCCAGCAGCTTAGCTCGACAGAGTAATGAAAAACTGTTTTTT | CASSLARQSNEKLFF
- | - | TRBJ1-2 | TRBV7-3 | TGTGCCAGCAGCTTACAGGGAATAAGTAACTATGGCTACACCTTC | CASSLQGISNYGYTF
- | - | TRBJ1-2 | TRBV4-3 | TGCGCCAGCAGCCAAGATACCGGAGCGCCGGGTGGCTACACCTTC | CASSQDTGAPGGYTF
- | - | TRBJ2-7 | TRBV30 | TGTGCCTGGAGTGGGCGGTACGAGCAGTACTTC | CAWSGRYEQYF
- | TRBD1 | TRBJ1-4 | TRBV4-2 | TGTGCCAGCAGCTGGGGGGGGACAGGGGATGAAAAACTGTTTTTT | CASSWGGTGDEKLFF
- | - | TRBJ2-1 | TRBV5-4 | TGTGCCAGCAGCTCGAGCGGGTTACGCAATGAGCAGTTCTTC | CASSSSGLRNEQFF
- | - | TRBJ1-2 | TRBV6-1 | TGTGCCAGCAGTCTCAGTAACTATGGCTACACCTTC | CASSLSNYGYTF
once | TRBD1 | TRBJ2-7 | TRBV7-8 | TGTGCCAGCAGCGCGAACAGGGGTACGGAGCAGTACTTC | CASSANRGTEQYF
- | - | TRBJ1-1 | TRBV28 | TGTGCCAGCAGTCGGACAGTTCACCTGAACACTGAAGCTTTCTTT | CASSRTVHLNTEAFF
once | TRBD1 | TRBJ1-2 | TRBV5-4 | TGTGCCAGCAGCTCGCCGGAGGGGGCATACTATGGCTACACCTTC | CASSSPEGAYYGYTF
- | - | TRBJ2-5 | TRBV2 | TGTGCCAGCAGTGAGTTTACAGTCCAAGAGACCCAGTACTTC | CASSEFTVQETQYF
- | - | TRBJ2-5 | TRBV21-1 | TGTGCCAGCAGCAAAGCGCGAGGGAGGACGTGGGGACAAGAGACCCAGTACTTC | CASSKARGRTWGQETQYF
- | - | TRBJ2-7 | TRBV7-6 | TGTGCCAGCAGCCCCCGTGGGGGGACCTACGAGCAGTACTTC | CASSPRGGTYEQYF
- | - | TRBJ1-2 | TRBV5-1 | TGCGCCAGCAGCTTGACGGGGGTGGCTTATGGCTACACCTTC | CASSLTGVAYGYTF
once | - | TRBJ2-3 | TRBV7-8 | TGTGCCAGCAAAAGGGGGTCGGGGTATCCCACAGATACGCAGTATTTT | CASKRGSGYPTDTQYF